The subject of this entry is one T cell receptor beta chain. Its antigen is not known. This record comes from a study of identical twins. Study-level points and caveats: One should note that invariant MAIT and iNKT cells could partly confound zero-insertion analyses. The more abundant beta clonotypes in cord blood had fewer insertions, and memory repertoires did not show this.

This CDR3 is 14 amino acids long. Germline V gene sequence: CDR1 MNHNS, CDR2 SASEGT. Deletions cut 4 bases from V and 3 bases from J, with 12 bases between. Addition of a universal primer site occurred through template switching, and cDNA carried unique molecular identifiers. TCRdb used MiXCR to reprocess the 5' RACE reads, holding one entry per CDR3 protein. The sample lists some 1,700,000 distinct CDR3 sequences, more than 30% seen once, with around 0.3% in the top ten. J is TRBJ2-5 and V is TRBV6-1, with D possibly matching TRBD1 (5 bases). Sequenced material: cord blood. The clonotype was recovered from a newborn girl in good health. CDR3 coding DNA: TGTGCCAGCAGTGGAGGACACCTGGAAGAGACCCAGTACTTC. Residues: CASSGGHLEETQYF.